The 6 T cell receptor beta chains listed next were all sequenced from one sample in a study of CD8+CD57+ T cells in acquired aplastic anemia. Researchers used genomic DNA as the template to profile TCR beta VDJ and CDR3. TCRdb re-called the reads through MiXCR, storing one row per CDR3 protein. Found here are around 290,000 distinct CDR3 sequences, 50% to 65% of them singletons; the top ten hold approximately 1.2%. Only patients with CD8+CD57+ cell expansion on flow cytometry were chosen for sequencing. The specimen was sorted CD4+, CD8+, or CD8+CD57+ T cells (not recorded which) from PBMCs. These receptor sequences come from a human donor with aplastic anemia.

The chain has TRBV20-1 and TRBJ2-7; tentative D call: TRBD2 (5 bases). Germline values: CDR1 DFQATT, CDR2 SNEGSKA (reference sequence). The CDR3 totals 14 residues. The CDR3 DNA reads as TGCAGTGCTAGGGGCCCATACGACACCGGGGAGCTGTACGTC. Encoded protein: CSARGPYDTGELYV.

This rearrangement joins TRBV9 to TRBJ2-7, with D possibly being TRBD2 (6 bases). Gene TRBJ2-1 matches the end of the DNA better, so the J call may be wrong. Germline CDR1 and CDR2: SGDLS and YYNGEE. This CDR3 has 14 amino acids. Here the CDR3 DNA reads TGTGCCAGCAGCGTCAGTCCGGGAGACAATGAGCAGTTCTTC. Protein: CASSVSPGDNEQFF.

In its sample, this clonotype was seen many times. The rearrangement links TRBV5-1 to TRBJ1-4; D is unclear. CDR3 length equals 14 residues. Germline V gene data show CDR1 as SGHRS and CDR2 as YFSETQ. V was clipped by 1 base and J by 6 bases, with 10 bases between them. The DNA of the CDR3 is TGCGCCAGCAGCTTGTATAGCCCAGATGAAAAACTGTTTTTT. It yields the protein CASSLYSPDEKLFF. The whole variable domain, remainder taken from reference TRBV5-1 and TRBJ1-4, is KAGVTQTPRYLIKTRGQQVTLSCSPISGHRSVSWYQQTPGQGLQFLFEYFSETQRNKGNFPGRFSGRQFSNSRSEMNVSTLELGDSALYLCASSLYSPDEKLFFGSGTQLSVL.

This clonotype turned up a few times. Germline is not matched at one junction end, which may reflect a read error. The chain employs TRBV25-1 and TRBJ2-7; tentative D call: TRBD2 (5 bases). Germline CDR1 MGHDK, CDR2 SYGVNS. This CDR3 spans 16 amino acids. The CDR3 coding sequence is TGTGCCAGCAGTGAGGGCCCCCCTTTCTACTGGGATGTGCGGGTATTC. Protein sequence: CASSEGPPFYWDVRVF.

This chain links TRBV19 with TRBJ1-3; no definite D call. Germline assignment: CDR1 LNHDA and CDR2 SQIVND (reference sequence). The CDR3 is made up of 13 amino acids. V lost 6 bases to trimming and J lost 2 bases, with 8 bases between them. The CDR3: CASRTPPGNTIYF. As DNA, the CDR3 is TGTGCCAGTAGAACCCCTCCTGGAAACACCATATATTTT.

This clonotype showed up many times. The chain combines TRBV7-9 with TRBJ1-1; unclear D gene. V was shortened by 1 base and J by 5 bases, with 20 bases between the two germline ends. CDR3 length equals 17 residues. Germline lookup yields CDR1 SEHNR and CDR2 FQNEAQ (reference sequence). CDR3: CASSLGRVGRFLTEAFF. CDR3 bases: TGTGCCAGCAGCTTAGGGCGGGTTGGCAGGTTTCTAACTGAAGCTTTCTTT.